What follows describes a single T cell receptor beta chain. The CDR3 has 13 amino acids. Germline CDR1 and CDR2: MGHDK and SYGVNS. V was clipped by 6 bases and J by 2 bases, with 10 bases between them. This sample is part of a study of blood T cell repertoires in COVID-19. Study in general: COVID-19 samples, acute and convalescent, were from the United States, Italy and Spain. The cDNA or gDNA used as material had been derived from T cells, B-cell-depleted T cells, or PBMCs.

The method was immunoSEQ multiplex PCR; TCRdb's version includes in-frame clones alone and lacks a portion of them. In the table there are 200,000 to 300,000 clones, about 85% of which are singletons. The chain links TRBV25-1 to TRBJ1-2; tentative D call: TRBD1 (5 bases). This clonotype was sampled from a woman in her sixties or seventies with active or convalescent COVID-19. Sequenced sample: peripheral blood. The CDR3 region is CASSPDRNYGYTF. Written as DNA, the CDR3 is TGTGCCAGCAGCCCCGACAGAAACTATGGCTACACCTTC.